The 21 T cell receptor beta chains given below trace back to one sample, sequenced in a study of blood T cell repertoires in COVID-19. Assay used: immunoSEQ multiplex PCR; TCRdb lists only in-frame clones, some missing. The table records about 29,000 clones, around nine tenths of them present only once. The sequenced sample consisted of peripheral blood. Receptors originate from a man in his 70s with active COVID-19.

The rearrangement links TRBV29-1 to TRBJ1-2; D is possibly TRBD1 (6 bases). Germline lookup yields CDR1 SQVTM and CDR2 ANQGSEA. The CDR3 sequence is 13 residues long. V lost 4 bases, J lost 4 bases, and 13 bases lay in between. The CDR3 loop reads CSVATDSSYGYTF. Written as DNA, the CDR3 is TGCAGCGTTGCCACGGACAGTTCCTATGGCTACACCTTC.

The chain combines TRBV30 with TRBJ1-4, with TRBD1 identical over 9 bases. This CDR3 spans 14 amino acids. V gave up 3 bases and J gave up 5 bases; unmatched junction bases: 4. From germline, CDR1 is GTSNPN and CDR2 SVGIG (reference sequence). For the CDR3, the DNA is TGTGCCTGGAGCTGGGGGACAGGGAATGAAAAACTGTTTTTT. Translated, it gives CAWSWGTGNEKLFF.

This chain's CDR3 is CASSQARQGGRQYF. CDR3 in DNA: TGCGCCAGCAGCCAGGCTAGACAGGGAGGTAGGCAGTATTTT. This chain connects TRBV4-3 to TRBJ2-3; perhaps TRBD1 as D (7 bases). CDR3 length: 14 residues. Trimming stripped 3 bases from V and 11 bases from J, with 18 bases between. The germline CDR1 and CDR2 sequences are LGHNA and YSLEER.

V and J are TRBV3-1 (or the pseudogene TRBV3-2) and TRBJ1-4; the match to TRBD1 covers 8 bases. Germline V gene data show CDR1 as LGHDT and CDR2 as YNNKEL (reference sequence). Germline trimming cut 6 bases from V and 5 bases from J; bases unmatched to any gene: 8. The CDR3 loop spans 15 amino acids. The CDR3 reads CASRGRDRLNEKLFF. CDR3 in DNA: TGTGCCAGCAGGGGGCGGGACAGGTTGAATGAAAAACTGTTTTTT.

The chain combines TRBV6-5 with TRBJ1-5; the match to TRBD1 covers 9 bases. Germline V gene lookup returns CDR1 MNHEY and CDR2 SVGAGI. J lost 6 bases, V lost 6 bases, and 0 bases had no gene match. This CDR3 is built from 12 residues. The CDR3 nucleotides read TGTGCCAGCAGGACAGGGGGTCAGCCCCAGCATTTT. Amino acids: CASRTGGQPQHF.

The chain links TRBV30 to TRBJ2-5; D is unresolved. CDR1 and CDR2 from the germline V gene are GTSNPN and SVGIG (reference sequence). V lost 0 bases, J lost 9 bases, and 8 bases lay in between. The CDR3 contains 11 residues. In DNA, the CDR3 is TGTGCCTGGAGTGTAGTCGGAGCCCAGTACTTC. Protein product: CAWSVVGAQYF.

The V and J genes are TRBV6-5 and TRBJ1-2, with 8 bases matching TRBD1. After removal of 4 bases from V and 5 bases from J, the junction contained 12 bases not matched to a gene. From germline, CDR1 is MNHEY and CDR2 SVGAGI. This CDR3 region has 16 residues. The CDR3 here is CASSSWTGRSYYGYTF. DNA for the CDR3: TGTGCCAGCAGTTCCTGGACAGGGCGGTCGTATTATGGCTACACCTTC.

This chain uses TRBV30 with TRBJ2-3; D is perhaps TRBD1 (5 bases). The germline V and J ends were trimmed by 1 base and 0 bases, with 11 bases remaining between them. The CDR3 totals 15 residues. Germline V gene data show CDR1 as GTSNPN and CDR2 as SVGIG (reference sequence). The CDR3 loop is CAWSEKGLSTDTQYF. DNA of the CDR3: TGTGCCTGGAGTGAAAAGGGGCTTAGCACAGATACGCAGTATTTT.

This sequence joins TRBV4-3 and TRBJ2-7, with TRBD1 identical over 7 bases. Germline V gene lookup returns CDR1 LGHNA and CDR2 YSLEER. J was trimmed by 3 bases and V by 3 bases; bases with no gene match: 8. This CDR3 spans 15 amino acids. The DNA for the CDR3 is TGCGCCAGCAGCCACACCACAGGACAGGTCTACGAGCAGTACTTC. Encoded protein: CASSHTTGQVYEQYF.

V and J are TRBV5-6 and TRBJ1-2; D uncertain. V was shortened by 0 bases and J by 1 base, with 7 bases between the two germline ends. Germline CDR1 is SGHDT and CDR2 is YYEEEE. The CDR3 runs to 14 residues. The CDR3 region is CASSLAALNYGYTF. For the CDR3, the DNA is TGTGCCAGCAGCTTGGCCGCGCTTAACTATGGCTACACCTTC.

This rearrangement joins TRBV15 to TRBJ2-6; D unresolved. The V end was cut by 0 bases, the J end by 0 bases, with 9 bases between. Germline CDR1 reads LNHNV; CDR2 reads YYDKDF (reference sequence). This CDR3 has 17 amino acids. The CDR3: CATSREIVFSGANVLTF. The DNA of the CDR3 is TGTGCCACCAGCAGAGAAATCGTATTCTCTGGGGCCAACGTCCTGACTTTC.

This clone showed up just a few times. This chain connects TRBV12-3 or TRBV12-4 to TRBJ1-1, with a weak D call TRBD1 (6 bases). V lost 6 bases and J lost 8, with 16 bases in between. This CDR3 is built from 13 residues. The CDR3 protein is CASRQGGLKEAFF. CDR3 sequence (DNA): TGTGCCAGCAGACAGGGCGGTTTAAAGGAAGCTTTCTTT.

This chain uses TRBV4-3 with TRBJ2-2, with 8 positions matching TRBD2. The CDR3 is 17 residues long. V was pared by 0 bases and J by 0 bases, with 3 bases of the junction left unmatched. Germline values: CDR1 LGHNA, CDR2 YSLEER. CDR3 bases: TGCGCCAGCAGCCAAGATCGGGGGGGGACGAACACCGGGGAGCTGTTTTTT. Translated: CASSQDRGGTNTGELFF.

The V and J genes are TRBV14 and TRBJ2-5, with D hard to call. V was shortened by 3 bases and J by 1 base, with 6 bases between the two germline ends. The CDR3 sequence is 13 residues long. Germline V CDR1 and CDR2: SGHDN, FVKESK. The CDR3 here is CASSQWSQETQYF. DNA for the CDR3: TGTGCCAGCAGCCAGTGGAGCCAAGAGACCCAGTACTTC.

The chain joins TRBV5-5 to TRBJ1-2; D is ambiguous. The germline V gene has CDR1 SGHKS and CDR2 YYEKEE (reference sequence). Trimming pared 4 bases from V and 8 bases from J, leaving 27 bases between. This CDR3 has 17 amino acids. The CDR3 coding sequence is TGTGCCAGCAGCCCGGCCCTGCCAGGCCGGTGGGCCCTCGGCTACACCTTC. It encodes CASSPALPGRWALGYTF.

This chain links TRBV7-3 with TRBJ2-7, with 10 nucleotides matching TRBD1. J gave up 2 bases and V 5 bases, and 3 bases lay outside the gene matches. The CDR3 is 14 residues long. In germline, CDR1 is SGHTA, CDR2 FQGTGA. In nucleotides, the CDR3 is TGTGCCAGCAGCAACGGACAGGGGGCCTACGAGCAGTACTTC. As protein: CASSNGQGAYEQYF.

The rearrangement joins TRBV27 to TRBJ1-4, with a tentative D call TRBD1 (5 bases). CDR3 length equals 14 residues. CDR1 is MNHEY and CDR2 is SMNVEV in the germline V gene (reference sequence). V dropped 2 bases and J dropped 6 bases, with 10 bases sitting between them. CDR3 nucleotide sequence: TGTGCCAGCAGTTTAGTCCAGGGTGATGAAAAACTGTTTTTT. Residues: CASSLVQGDEKLFF.

V usage is TRBV19 and J usage is TRBJ1-6, with TRBD1 matching 8 bases. The CDR3 consists of 16 residues. The ends lost 1 base at V and 10 bases at J; junction bases unmatched: 9. CDR1 LNHDA and CDR2 SQIVND come from the germline V gene (reference sequence). In DNA, the CDR3 is TGTGCCAGTAGTATAGTCCCCGCAGGGGGCAGGTCACCCCTCCACTTT. Its translation: CASSIVPAGGRSPLHF.

J is TRBJ2-3 and V is TRBV27; possible D gene TRBD2, 7 bases. V was cut by 6 bases and J by 2 bases, with 18 bases left in between. The CDR3 spans 16 residues. Germline assignment: CDR1 MNHEY and CDR2 SMNVEV (reference sequence). The CDR3 reads CASRPEGGGPTDTQYF. The CDR3 DNA reads TGTGCCAGCAGGCCAGAAGGGGGGGGGCCCACAGATACGCAGTATTTT.

This clone has just one count. The V call is TRBV25-1, the J call TRBJ2-2; D not certain. From germline, CDR1 is MGHDK and CDR2 SYGVNS. CDR3 length: 13 residues. The V gene lost 3 bases and the J gene lost 1 base, with 3 bases spanning the gap. The CDR3 region is CASSDWNTGELFF. Written as DNA, the CDR3 is TGTGCCAGCAGTGACTGGAACACCGGGGAGCTGTTTTTT.

The J gene is TRBJ1-1, the V gene TRBV6-6; 7 bases map to TRBD1. This CDR3 is 13 amino acids long. The germline CDR1 and CDR2 sequences are MNHNY and SVGAGI (reference sequence). V trimming: 6 bases; J trimming: 4 bases; junction bases outside the gene matches: 5. CDR3 sequence (DNA): TGTGCCAGCAGCGGGACAGCTGGCACTGAAGCTTTCTTT. Translating it yields CASSGTAGTEAFF.